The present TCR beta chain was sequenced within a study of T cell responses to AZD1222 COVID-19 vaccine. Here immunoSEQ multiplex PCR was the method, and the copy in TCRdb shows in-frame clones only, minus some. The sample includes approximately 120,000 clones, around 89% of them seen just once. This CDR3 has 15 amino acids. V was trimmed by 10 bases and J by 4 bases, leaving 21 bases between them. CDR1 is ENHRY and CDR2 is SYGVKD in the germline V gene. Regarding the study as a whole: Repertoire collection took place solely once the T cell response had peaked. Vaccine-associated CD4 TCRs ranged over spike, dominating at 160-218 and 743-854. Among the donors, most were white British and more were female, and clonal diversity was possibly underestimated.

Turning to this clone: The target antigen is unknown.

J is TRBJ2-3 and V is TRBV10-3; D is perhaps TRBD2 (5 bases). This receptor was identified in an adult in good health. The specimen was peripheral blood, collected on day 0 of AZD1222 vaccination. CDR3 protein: CATTDIRIGADTQYF. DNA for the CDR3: TGTGCCACAACCGATATCCGGATCGGGGCAGATACGCAGTATTTT.